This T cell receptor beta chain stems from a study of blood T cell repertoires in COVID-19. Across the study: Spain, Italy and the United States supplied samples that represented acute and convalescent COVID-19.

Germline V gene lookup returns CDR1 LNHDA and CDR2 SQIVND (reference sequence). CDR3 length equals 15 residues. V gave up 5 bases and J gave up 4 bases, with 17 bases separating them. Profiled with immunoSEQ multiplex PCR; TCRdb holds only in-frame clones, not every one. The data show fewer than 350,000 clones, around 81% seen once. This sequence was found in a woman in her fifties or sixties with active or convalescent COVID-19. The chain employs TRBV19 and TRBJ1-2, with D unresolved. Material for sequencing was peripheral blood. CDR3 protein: CASSPPLRRAYGYTF. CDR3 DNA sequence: TGTGCCAGTAGTCCCCCCTTGCGGAGGGCCTATGGCTACACCTTC.